This entry features one TCR beta chain sequence. TCRdb recomputed calls from the RT-PCR reads with MiXCR, one row per CDR3 protein. The sample consists of hundreds of thousands of distinct CDR3 sequences, approximately 14% of them appearing once. The trim removed 0 bases at V and 4 bases at J, leaving 5 bases unmatched. The CDR3 runs to 16 residues. Germline CDR1 is SGHVS and CDR2 is FQNEAQ. Sequencing used memory CD4+ T cells from blood. This receptor was identified in a female donor in good health, serving as a healthy control. V is TRBV7-8 and J is TRBJ1-1; 10 bases are a match to TRBD1. The CDR3 DNA reads as TGTGCCAGCAGCTTAGCTATTGGGACAGGGGTCACTGAAGCTTTCTTT. Translated: CASSLAIGTGVTEAFF. The complete variable domain, with remaining parts taken from reference TRBV7-8 and TRBJ1-1, reads GAGVSQSPRYKVAKRGQDVALRCDPISGHVSLFWYQQALGQGPEFLTYFQNEAQLDKSGLPSDRFFAERPEGSVSTLKIQRTQQEDSAVYLCASSLAIGTGVTEAFFGQGTRLTVV.